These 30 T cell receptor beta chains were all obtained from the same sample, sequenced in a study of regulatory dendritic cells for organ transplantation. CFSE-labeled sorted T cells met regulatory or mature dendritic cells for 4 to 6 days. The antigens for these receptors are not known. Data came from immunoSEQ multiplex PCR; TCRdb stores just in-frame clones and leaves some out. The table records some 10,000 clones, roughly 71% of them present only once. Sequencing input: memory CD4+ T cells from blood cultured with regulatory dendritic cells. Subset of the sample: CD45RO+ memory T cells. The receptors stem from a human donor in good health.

The CDR3, as DNA: TGTGCCAGCAGGGGGCAGGGGGTTACAGATACGCAGTATTTT. It encodes CASRGQGVTDTQYF. The chain carries TRBV4-2 and TRBJ2-3, with TRBD1 matching over 7 bases. V lost 6 bases and J lost 3; bases outside the gene matches: 6. The CDR3 runs to 14 residues. CDR1 LGHNA and CDR2 YNFKEQ come from the germline V gene.

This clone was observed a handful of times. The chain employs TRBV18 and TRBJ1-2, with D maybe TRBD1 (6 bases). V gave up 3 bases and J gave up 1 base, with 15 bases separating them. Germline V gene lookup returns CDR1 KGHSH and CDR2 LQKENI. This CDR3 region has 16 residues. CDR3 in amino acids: CASSPVQGIHNYGYTF. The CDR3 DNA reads TGTGCCAGCTCACCGGTGCAGGGGATTCATAACTATGGCTACACCTTC.

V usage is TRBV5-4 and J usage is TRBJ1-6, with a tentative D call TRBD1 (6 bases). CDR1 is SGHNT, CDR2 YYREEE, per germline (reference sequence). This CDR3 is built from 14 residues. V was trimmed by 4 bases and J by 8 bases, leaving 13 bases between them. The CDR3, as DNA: TGTGCCAGCAGCCGGGGGGCGGGAGATTCACCCCTCCACTTT. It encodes CASSRGAGDSPLHF.

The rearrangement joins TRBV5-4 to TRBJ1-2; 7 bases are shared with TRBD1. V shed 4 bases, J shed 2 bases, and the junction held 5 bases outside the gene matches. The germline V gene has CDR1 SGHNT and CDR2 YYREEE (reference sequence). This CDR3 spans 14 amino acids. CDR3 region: CASSPGGQNYGYTF. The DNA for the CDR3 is TGTGCCAGCAGCCCCGGGGGACAGAACTATGGCTACACCTTC.

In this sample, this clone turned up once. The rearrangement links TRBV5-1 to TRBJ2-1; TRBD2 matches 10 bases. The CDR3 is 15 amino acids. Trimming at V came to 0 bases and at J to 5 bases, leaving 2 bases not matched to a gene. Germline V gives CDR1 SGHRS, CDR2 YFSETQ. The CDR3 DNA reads TGCGCCAGCAGCTTGGCGCTAGCGGGGGACAATGAGCAGTTCTTC. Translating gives CASSLALAGDNEQFF.

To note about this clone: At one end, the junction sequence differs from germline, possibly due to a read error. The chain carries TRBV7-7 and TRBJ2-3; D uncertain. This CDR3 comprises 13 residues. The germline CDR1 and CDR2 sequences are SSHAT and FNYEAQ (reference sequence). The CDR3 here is CASSFEVLDTQYF. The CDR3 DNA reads TGTGCTAGCAGCTTCGAGGTTTTGGATACGCAGTATTTT.

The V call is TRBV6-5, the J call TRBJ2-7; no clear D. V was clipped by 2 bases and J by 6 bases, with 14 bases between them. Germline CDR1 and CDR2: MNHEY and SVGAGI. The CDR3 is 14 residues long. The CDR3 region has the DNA TGTGCCAGCAGTTACGGAGCTGGCCGAGGCGAGCAGTACTTC. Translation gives CASSYGAGRGEQYF.

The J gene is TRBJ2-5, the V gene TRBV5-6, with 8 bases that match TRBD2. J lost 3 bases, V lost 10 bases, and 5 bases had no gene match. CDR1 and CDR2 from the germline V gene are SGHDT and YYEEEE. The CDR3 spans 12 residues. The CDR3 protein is CAAGRGEETQYF. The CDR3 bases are TGTGCCGCCGGGAGGGGGGAAGAGACCCAGTACTTC.

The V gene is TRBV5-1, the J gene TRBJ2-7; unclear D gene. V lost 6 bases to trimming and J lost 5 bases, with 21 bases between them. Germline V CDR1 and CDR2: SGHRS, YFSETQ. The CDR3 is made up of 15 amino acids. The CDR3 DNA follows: TGCGCCAGCACTAGAGAGTCCCAATCAAACCACGAGCAGTACTTC. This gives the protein CASTRESQSNHEQYF. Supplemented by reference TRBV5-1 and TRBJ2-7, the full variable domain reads KAGVTQTPRYLIKTRGQQVTLSCSPISGHRSVSWYQQTPGQGLQFLFEYFSETQRNKGNFPGRFSGRQFSNSRSEMNVSTLELGDSALYLCASTRESQSNHEQYFGPGTRLTVT.

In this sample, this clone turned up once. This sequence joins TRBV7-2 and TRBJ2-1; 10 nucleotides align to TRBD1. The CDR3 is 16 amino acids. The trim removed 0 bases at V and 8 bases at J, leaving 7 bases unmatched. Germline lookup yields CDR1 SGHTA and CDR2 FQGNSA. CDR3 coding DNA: TGTGCCAGCAGCTTAGCCGGGACAGGGGTTATGTATGAGCAGTTCTTC. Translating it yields CASSLAGTGVMYEQFF. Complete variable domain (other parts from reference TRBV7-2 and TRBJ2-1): GAGVSQSPSNKVTEKGKDVELRCDPISGHTALYWYRQSLGQGLEFLIYFQGNSAPDKSGLPSDRFSAERTGGSVSTLTIQRTQQEDSAVYLCASSLAGTGVMYEQFFGPGTRLTVL.

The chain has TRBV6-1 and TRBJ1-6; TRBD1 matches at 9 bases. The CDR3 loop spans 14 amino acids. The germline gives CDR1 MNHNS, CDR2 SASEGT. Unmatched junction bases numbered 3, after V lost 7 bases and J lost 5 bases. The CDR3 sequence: CASIRDRDNSPLHF. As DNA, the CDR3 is TGTGCCAGCATCCGGGACAGGGATAATTCACCCCTCCACTTT.

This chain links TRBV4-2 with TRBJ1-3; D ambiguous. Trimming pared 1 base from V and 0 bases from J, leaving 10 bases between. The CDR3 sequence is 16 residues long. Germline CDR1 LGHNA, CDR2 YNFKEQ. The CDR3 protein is CASSQGMGISGNTIYF. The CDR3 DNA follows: TGTGCCAGCAGCCAAGGTATGGGCATCTCTGGAAACACCATATATTTT.

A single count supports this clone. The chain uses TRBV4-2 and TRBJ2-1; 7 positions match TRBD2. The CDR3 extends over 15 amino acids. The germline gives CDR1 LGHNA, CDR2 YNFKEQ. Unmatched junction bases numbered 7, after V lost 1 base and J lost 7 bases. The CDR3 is CASSQAGGGVNEQFF. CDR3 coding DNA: TGTGCCAGCAGCCAAGCGGGGGGTGGGGTGAATGAGCAGTTCTTC.

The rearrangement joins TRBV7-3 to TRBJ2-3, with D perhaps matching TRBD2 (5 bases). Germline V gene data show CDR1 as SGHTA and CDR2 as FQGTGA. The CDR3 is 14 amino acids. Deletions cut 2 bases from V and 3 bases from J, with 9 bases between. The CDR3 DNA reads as TGTGCCAGCAGCTTACAAGTAGCGACAGATACGCAGTATTTT. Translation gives CASSLQVATDTQYF.

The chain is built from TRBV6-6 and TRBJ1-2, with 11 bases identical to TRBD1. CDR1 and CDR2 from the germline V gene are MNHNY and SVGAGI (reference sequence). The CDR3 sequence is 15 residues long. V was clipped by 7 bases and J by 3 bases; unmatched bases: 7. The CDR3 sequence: CASTQGTGGYYGYTF. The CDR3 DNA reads TGTGCCAGCACCCAAGGGACAGGGGGATACTATGGCTACACCTTC.

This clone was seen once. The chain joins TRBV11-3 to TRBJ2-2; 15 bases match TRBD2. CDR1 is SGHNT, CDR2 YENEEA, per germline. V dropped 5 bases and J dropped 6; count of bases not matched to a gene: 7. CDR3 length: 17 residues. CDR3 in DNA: TGTGCCAGCAGCGGACTAGCGGGGGGGCAAGGACCCGGGGAGCTGTTTTTT. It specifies CASSGLAGGQGPGELFF.

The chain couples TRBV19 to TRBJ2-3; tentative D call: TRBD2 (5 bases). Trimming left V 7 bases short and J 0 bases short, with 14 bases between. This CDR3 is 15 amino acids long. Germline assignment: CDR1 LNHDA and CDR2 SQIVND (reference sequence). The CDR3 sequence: CASTPDGLSTDTQYF. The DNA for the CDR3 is TGTGCCAGTACCCCGGACGGACTGAGCACAGATACGCAGTATTTT.

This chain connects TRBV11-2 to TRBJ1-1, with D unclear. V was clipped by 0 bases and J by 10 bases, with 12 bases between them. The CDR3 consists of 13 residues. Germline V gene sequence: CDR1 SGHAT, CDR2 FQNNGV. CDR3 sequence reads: CASSLDDGGSAFF. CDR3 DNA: TGTGCCAGCAGCTTAGATGATGGCGGGTCAGCTTTCTTT.

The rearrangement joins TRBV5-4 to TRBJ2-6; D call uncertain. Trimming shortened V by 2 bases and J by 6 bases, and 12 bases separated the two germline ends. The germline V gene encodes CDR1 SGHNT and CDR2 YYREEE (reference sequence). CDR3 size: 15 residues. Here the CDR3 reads CASSFGSSQANVLTF. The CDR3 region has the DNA TGTGCCAGCAGCTTCGGGTCCTCCCAGGCCAACGTCCTGACTTTC.

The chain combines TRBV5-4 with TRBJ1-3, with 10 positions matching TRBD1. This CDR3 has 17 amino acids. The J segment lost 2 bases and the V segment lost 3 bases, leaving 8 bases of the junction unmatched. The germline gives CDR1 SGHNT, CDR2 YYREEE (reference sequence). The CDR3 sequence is CASSSPGTGAAGNTIYF. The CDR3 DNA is TGTGCCAGCAGCTCCCCCGGGACAGGGGCTGCTGGAAACACCATATATTTT.

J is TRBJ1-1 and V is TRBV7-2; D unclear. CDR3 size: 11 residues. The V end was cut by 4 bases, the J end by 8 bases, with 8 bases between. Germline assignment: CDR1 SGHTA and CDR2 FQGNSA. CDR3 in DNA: TGTGCCAGCAGCTCGGGTCGGGAAGCTTTCTTT. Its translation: CASSSGREAFF.

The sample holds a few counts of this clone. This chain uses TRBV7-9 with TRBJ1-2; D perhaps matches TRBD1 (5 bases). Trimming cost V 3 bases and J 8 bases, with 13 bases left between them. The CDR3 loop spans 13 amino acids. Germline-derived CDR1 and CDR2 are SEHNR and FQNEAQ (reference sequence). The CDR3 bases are TGTGCCAGCAGCTTCGACAGCTTATGGGGCTACACCTTC. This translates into CASSFDSLWGYTF.

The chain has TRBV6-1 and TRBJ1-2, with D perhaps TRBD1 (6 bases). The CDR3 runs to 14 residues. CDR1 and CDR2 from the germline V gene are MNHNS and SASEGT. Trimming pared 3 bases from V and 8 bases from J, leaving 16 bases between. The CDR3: CASSEAGTGLGYTF. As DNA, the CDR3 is TGTGCCAGCAGTGAGGCAGGAACAGGGTTAGGCTACACCTTC.

As DNA, the CDR3 is TGCGCCAGCGGGACAGGGTCCTACGAGCAGTACTTC. Its translation: CASGTGSYEQYF. This chain connects TRBV10-2 to TRBJ2-7, with 9 bases that match TRBD1. This CDR3 has 12 residues. With V trimmed by 8 bases and J by 1 base, 0 bases remained unmatched. CDR1 is WSHSY and CDR2 is SAAADI in the germline V gene.

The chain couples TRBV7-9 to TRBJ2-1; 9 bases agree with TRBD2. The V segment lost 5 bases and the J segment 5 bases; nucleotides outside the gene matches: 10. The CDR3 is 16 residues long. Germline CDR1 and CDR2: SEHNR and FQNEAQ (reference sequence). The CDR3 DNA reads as TGTGCCAGCAGCCGCCCTTCGGGACTAGCTCACAATGAGCAGTTCTTC. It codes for CASSRPSGLAHNEQFF.

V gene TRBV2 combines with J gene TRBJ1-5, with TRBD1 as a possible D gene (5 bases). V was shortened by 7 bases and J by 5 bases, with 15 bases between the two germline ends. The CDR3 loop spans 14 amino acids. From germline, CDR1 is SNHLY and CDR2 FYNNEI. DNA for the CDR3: TGTGCCAGCACAAGGGTAGGGGAAGATCAGCCCCAGCATTTT. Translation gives CASTRVGEDQPQHF.

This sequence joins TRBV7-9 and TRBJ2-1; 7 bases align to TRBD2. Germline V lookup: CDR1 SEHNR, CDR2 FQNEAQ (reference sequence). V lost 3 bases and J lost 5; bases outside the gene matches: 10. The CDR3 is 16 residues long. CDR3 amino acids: CASSFLRGVRDNEQFF. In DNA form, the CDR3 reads TGTGCCAGCAGCTTCCTTCGGGGGGTCAGGGACAATGAGCAGTTCTTC.

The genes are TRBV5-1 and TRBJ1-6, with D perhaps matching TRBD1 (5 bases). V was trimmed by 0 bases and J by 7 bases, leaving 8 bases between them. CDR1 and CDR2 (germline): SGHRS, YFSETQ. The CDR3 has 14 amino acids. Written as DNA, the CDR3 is TGCGCCAGCAGCTTGGGAGACAGAAATTCACCCCTCCACTTT. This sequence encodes CASSLGDRNSPLHF. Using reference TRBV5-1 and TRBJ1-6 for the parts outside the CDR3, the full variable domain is KAGVTQTPRYLIKTRGQQVTLSCSPISGHRSVSWYQQTPGQGLQFLFEYFSETQRNKGNFPGRFSGRQFSNSRSEMNVSTLELGDSALYLCASSLGDRNSPLHFGNGTRLTVT.

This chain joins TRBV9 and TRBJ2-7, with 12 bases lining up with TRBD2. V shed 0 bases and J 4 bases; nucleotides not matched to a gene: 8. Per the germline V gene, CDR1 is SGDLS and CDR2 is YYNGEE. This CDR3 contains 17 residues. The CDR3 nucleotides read TGTGCCAGCAGCGTAGGCCTAGCGGGGGGGCCGGGGTACGAGCAGTACTTC. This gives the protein CASSVGLAGGPGYEQYF.

CDR3 residues: CASSPGQGAYNEQFF. The DNA of the CDR3 is TGCGCCAGCAGCCCAGGACAGGGGGCGTACAATGAGCAGTTCTTC. V usage is TRBV5-1 and J usage is TRBJ2-1, with 11 bases lining up with TRBD1. The CDR3 loop spans 15 amino acids. The germline gives CDR1 SGHRS, CDR2 YFSETQ. Unmatched junction bases numbered 4, after V lost 4 bases and J lost 4 bases.